This TCR beta chain came from a study of cytomegalovirus exposure and HLA in healthy donors. CDR1 is SGHTA and CDR2 is FQGTGA in the germline V gene. The CDR3 runs 15 residues. Trimming removed 5 bases from V and 0 bases from J; junction bases left unmatched: 1. PCR was performed using 60 Vbeta and 13 Jbeta primers. Clones were read by immunoSEQ multiplex PCR, and TCRdb kept only the in-frame ones, dropping some. The sample gives 200,000 to 250,000 clones, more than 75% of which show up once; over 1% is in the top ten. The origin of this receptor is a human donor in good health. The sequencing input was PBMCs. The V gene is TRBV7-3, the J gene TRBJ2-1, with 10 positions matching TRBD2. The CDR3 DNA reads as TGTGCCAGCAGCGCTAGCGGGAGCTCCTACAATGAGCAGTTCTTC. Its protein is CASSASGSSYNEQFF. Supplemented by reference TRBV7-3 and TRBJ2-1, the full variable domain reads GAGVSQTPSNKVTEKGKYVELRCDPISGHTALYWYRQSLGQGPEFLIYFQGTGAADDSGLPNDRFFAVRPEGSVSTLKIQRTERGDSAVYLCASSASGSSYNEQFFGPGTRLTVL.